This record looks at one T cell receptor (beta chain) sequence and its context. Its antigen is not identified. This record comes from a study of CD8+CD57+ T cells in acquired aplastic anemia. Across the study: CD4+ and CD8+ cells, once sorted, gave DNA averaging about 3 ug.

Study observations and caveats: No significant patient-versus-control difference appeared in CD8+ Simpson's diversity. It was found that under 30 CD8+ CDR3 sequences were shared between patients and controls.

TCR beta VDJ and CDR3 profiling used genomic DNA as template. MiXCR, applied by TCRdb to the reads, yields one record per CDR3 protein. Seen here are about 270,000 distinct CDR3 sequences, 55% to 65% observed once, and the top ten hold under 8.5%. The CDR3 totals 12 residues. Per the germline V gene, CDR1 is DFQATT and CDR2 is SNEGSKA (reference sequence). Trimming removed 5 bases from V and 7 bases from J; junction bases left unmatched: 7. The chain combines TRBV20-1 with TRBJ2-5; 7 nucleotides align to TRBD2. This clonotype originated in a human donor with severe aplastic anemia or a healthy control (not recorded which). Sequencing was done on a sample of sorted CD4+, CD8+, or CD8+CD57+ T cells (not recorded which) from PBMCs. The DNA of the CDR3 is TGCAGTGCTCCCAGCGGGGCGGGGACCCAGTACTTC. The encoded protein is CSAPSGAGTQYF.